These 11 T cell receptor beta chains were sequenced from one sample in a study of CD8 T cells in ankylosing spondylitis. TCRdb recomputed calls from the 5' RACE reads with MiXCR, one row per CDR3 protein. The sample includes hundreds of thousands of distinct CDR3 sequences, roughly 25% of them seen just once. The sample consisted of blood, either unsorted or a sorted T cell fraction (not recorded which). Every receptor here comes from a male donor with ankylosing spondylitis or in good health (not recorded which).

CDR3 coding DNA: TGTGCCAGCTCACCACCGACTAGGGAGACCCAGTACTTC. This sequence encodes CASSPPTRETQYF. This sequence joins TRBV18 and TRBJ2-5; D perhaps matches TRBD2 (6 bases). The V gene's germline CDR1 is KGHSH and CDR2 LQKENI. V shed 0 bases and J shed 5 bases, with 7 bases lying between them. The CDR3 length is 13 residues.

As concerns this clonotype: The germline gene is not matched at one end of the junction; a read error may be the cause. The chain employs TRBV12-3 or TRBV12-4 and TRBJ2-1; TRBD2 aligns across 7 bases. This CDR3 is 12 amino acids long. Written as DNA, the CDR3 is TGTGCCAGCAGTCCAATATCCGGGACTACAACCTTC. It encodes CASSPISGTTTF.

This clonotype was seen many times. CDR3 amino acids: CASSVSGVDEQYF. In DNA, the CDR3 is TGTGCCAGCAGCGTATCAGGGGTCGACGAGCAGTACTTC. The genes are TRBV9 and TRBJ2-7; D is perhaps TRBD1 (6 bases). The germline gives CDR1 SGDLS, CDR2 YYNGEE. V gave up 1 base and J gave up 5 bases, with 10 bases separating them. CDR3 size: 13 residues.

This chain joins TRBV12-3 or TRBV12-4 and TRBJ2-1, with 7 bases fitting TRBD1. With V trimmed by 6 bases and J by 12 bases, 14 bases remained unmatched. This CDR3 contains 14 residues. The CDR3 is CASRSVQGTSRQFF. For the CDR3, the DNA is TGTGCCAGCAGAAGTGTACAGGGGACCTCACGGCAGTTCTTC.

This rearrangement joins TRBV9 to TRBJ2-5; TRBD1 aligns across 10 bases. V lost 4 bases to trimming and J lost 4 bases; unmatched junction nucleotides: 7. This CDR3 has 15 residues. CDR1 is SGDLS and CDR2 is YYNGEE in the germline V gene. The CDR3 is CASSRGGQGSETQYF. CDR3 sequence (DNA): TGTGCCAGCAGCCGGGGGGGACAGGGGTCAGAGACCCAGTACTTC. The entire variable domain, with the rest obtained from reference TRBV9 and TRBJ2-5, is as follows: DSGVTQTPKHLITATGQRVTLRCSPRSGDLSVYWYQQSLDQGLQFLIQYYNGEERAKGNILERFSAQQFPDLHSELNLSSLELGDSALYFCASSRGGQGSETQYFGPGTRLLVL.

This clonotype occurred once. The chain is built from TRBV7-9 and TRBJ1-2; TRBD1 might be the D (5 bases). This CDR3 is built from 15 residues. Germline CDR1 SEHNR, CDR2 FQNEAQ (reference sequence). V lost 5 bases, J lost 2 bases, and 15 bases lay in between. The CDR3 nucleotides are TGTGCCAGCAGCGGTGGGGCCTCTAAAAACTATGGCTACACCTTC. This translates into CASSGGASKNYGYTF.

The CDR3 sequence is CASSQGPRGNQPQHF. The CDR3 DNA follows: TGTGCCAGCAGCCAGGGCCCCCGGGGCAATCAGCCCCAGCATTTT. V and J are TRBV7-2 and TRBJ1-5; a possible D gene is TRBD1 (5 bases). The V gene's germline CDR1 is SGHTA and CDR2 FQGNSA. The V end lost 5 bases, the J end lost 2 bases, and 13 bases lay between the germline ends. The CDR3 sequence is 15 residues long.

V usage is TRBV7-3 and J usage is TRBJ2-2, with 11 bases fitting TRBD2. Trimming took 2 bases from V and 8 from J; bases not matched to a gene: 4. The CDR3 consists of 15 residues. Germline assignment: CDR1 SGHTA and CDR2 FQGTGA. The CDR3 is CASSLSLAGVGELFF. The CDR3, as DNA: TGTGCCAGCAGCTTATCACTAGCGGGAGTGGGGGAGCTGTTTTTT.

The rearrangement joins TRBV15 to TRBJ2-5; 7 bases line up with TRBD2. The germline gives CDR1 LNHNV, CDR2 YYDKDF (reference sequence). Trimming removed 6 bases from V and 5 bases from J; junction bases left unmatched: 3. The CDR3 consists of 12 residues. The CDR3 sequence: CATRGSGETQYF. The CDR3 nucleotides read TGTGCCACCAGGGGTAGCGGGGAGACCCAGTACTTC.

This chain connects TRBV29-1 to TRBJ1-4; 7 positions match TRBD1. The CDR3 extends over 13 amino acids. Trimming cost V 7 bases and J 8 bases; bases outside gene matches: 10. Per the germline V gene, CDR1 is SQVTM and CDR2 is ANQGSEA. CDR3: CSARDRRREKLFF. As DNA, the CDR3 is TGCAGCGCCCGGGACAGAAGACGGGAAAAACTGTTTTTT.

This sequence joins TRBV20-1 and TRBJ2-3, with TRBD2 identical over 7 bases. The CDR3 is 12 amino acids. The junction had 6 bases not matched to a gene; V was cut back by 6 bases and J by 6 bases. Germline lookup yields CDR1 DFQATT and CDR2 SNEGSKA (reference sequence). The CDR3 DNA follows: TGCAGTGCAGCGGGACCGCCCGATACGCAGTATTTT. Protein: CSAAGPPDTQYF.